A selection of T cell receptor beta chains follows, all from one sample in a study of T cell responses to AZD1222 COVID-19 vaccine. TCRdb keeps only in-frame clones here, not all; method: immunoSEQ multiplex PCR. The data show some 150,000 clones, about 92% seen once. The sequences come from peripheral blood, collected on day 0 of MenACWY control vaccination. The receptor set was obtained from an adult in good health. Each CDR3 is given with its conserved first and last residue. D genes are given only for firm matches. Clone size is given for some rows only: seen once, a few or many times, or a class if the clone is expanded.

clone_size	d_call	v_call	j_call	cdr3_aa	cdr3_nt
-	-	TRBV27	TRBJ2-7	CASSLFRGPSYEQYF	TGTGCCAGCAGTTTATTCAGGGGTCCCTCCTACGAGCAGTACTTC
-	-	TRBV10-1	TRBJ1-3	CANPPKCPGTLGNTIYF	TGCGCCAACCCACCTAAGTGCCCCGGGACTCTCGGAAACACCATATATTTT
-	-	TRBV6-5	TRBJ2-6	CASSRRVSGANVLTF	TGTGCCAGCAGCCGACGGGTCTCTGGGGCCAACGTCCTGACTTTC
once	-	TRBV5-1	TRBJ1-1	CASSLGVLNTEAFF	TGCGCCAGCAGCTTAGGCGTTTTGAACACTGAAGCTTTCTTT
-	-	TRBV14	TRBJ2-5	CASSQVDMQETQYF	TGTGCCAGCAGCCAAGTAGATATGCAAGAGACCCAGTACTTC
-	-	TRBV9	TRBJ2-6	CASSTYLRAGANVLTF	TGTGCCAGCAGCACCTACCTCCGAGCTGGGGCCAACGTCCTGACTTTC
-	-	TRBV6-5	TRBJ1-1	CASRGHMNTEAFF	TGTGCCAGCAGGGGACACATGAACACTGAAGCTTTCTTT
-	-	TRBV28	TRBJ1-2	CASNRFNYGYTF	TGTGCCAGCAATCGGTTTAACTATGGCTACACCTTC
-	-	TRBV28	TRBJ2-7	CASSLWNRVHEQYF	TGTGCCAGCAGTTTATGGAACAGGGTACACGAGCAGTACTTC
-	TRBD2	TRBV9	TRBJ2-2	CASSALGGGAQNTGELFF	TGTGCCAGCAGCGCCCTGGGCGGGGGGGCTCAGAACACCGGGGAGCTGTTTTTT
-	TRBD1	TRBV5-1	TRBJ1-2	CASSQQGFGYGYTF	TGCGCCAGCAGCCAACAGGGGTTTGGCTATGGCTACACCTTC
-	-	TRBV5-6	TRBJ1-4	CASSQTSRGAYEKLFF	TGTGCCAGCAGCCAAACCTCCAGGGGCGCTTATGAAAAACTGTTTTTT
-	-	TRBV6-2/TRBV6-3	TRBJ2-1	CASSLGGAVQFF	TGTGCCAGCAGCCTCGGCGGGGCAGTTCAGTTCTTC
-	-	TRBV7-9	TRBJ2-1	CASRDSYNEQFF	TGTGCCAGCAGGGACTCCTACAATGAGCAGTTCTTC
-	-	TRBV6-5	TRBJ2-7	CASSPIRQTYEQYF	TGTGCCAGCAGTCCAATTAGGCAGACCTACGAGCAGTACTTC
-	-	TRBV5-4	TRBJ1-2	CASSLATAPYGYTF	TGTGCCAGCAGCTTGGCCACAGCGCCCTATGGCTACACCTTC
once	TRBD1	TRBV28	TRBJ1-4	CASSWTGGNEKLFF	TGTGCCAGCAGTTGGACAGGAGGTAATGAAAAACTGTTTTTT
-	TRBD2	TRBV11-2	TRBJ2-7	CASSLAGGTSYEQYF	TGTGCCAGCAGCTTGGCGGGAGGGACCTCCTACGAGCAGTACTTC
-	-	TRBV6-2/TRBV6-3	TRBJ1-2	CASSKTANYGYTF	TGTGCCAGCAGTAAGACAGCTAACTATGGCTACACCTTC
-	-	TRBV27	TRBJ1-5	CASSASGSGRNQPQHF	TGTGCCAGCAGCGCCTCGGGCTCGGGTCGCAATCAGCCCCAGCATTTT
-	TRBD2	TRBV20-1	TRBJ2-3	CSKRDTDTQYF	TGCAGCAAGCGGGACACAGATACGCAGTATTTT
-	TRBD1	TRBV6-5	TRBJ1-2	CASSWDRRKVDYGYTF	TGTGCCAGCAGTTGGGACAGGAGGAAAGTTGACTATGGCTACACCTTC
-	-	TRBV7-9	TRBJ2-2	CASTDVARITGELFF	TGTGCCAGCACTGACGTGGCGCGGATCACCGGGGAGCTGTTTTTT
-	TRBD2	TRBV18	TRBJ2-1	CASSLPSGGYNEQFF	TGTGCCAGCTCACTGCCTAGCGGGGGCTACAATGAGCAGTTCTTC
-	-	TRBV29-1	TRBJ2-7	CSVQKGARSGEQYF	TGCAGCGTACAAAAAGGCGCCCGGTCGGGTGAGCAGTACTTC
-	-	TRBV2	TRBJ1-2	CASSSTGEGYTF	TGTGCCAGCAGTTCGACGGGTGAAGGCTACACCTTC
-	-	TRBV4-1	TRBJ2-7	CASSQDRGRGSDEQYF	TGCGCCAGCAGCCAAGATAGGGGGAGGGGATCAGACGAGCAGTACTTC
-	TRBD2	TRBV7-9	TRBJ2-1	CASRHPGLGSNEQFF	TGTGCCAGCAGACACCCGGGACTAGGGTCCAATGAGCAGTTCTTC
once	-	TRBV6-1	TRBJ2-3	CASSEGSGADTQYF	TGTGCCAGCAGTGAAGGGTCTGGGGCGGATACGCAGTATTTT
-	TRBD1	TRBV5-1	TRBJ1-5	CASSPTGLEDQPQHF	TGCGCCAGCAGCCCGACAGGGTTGGAGGATCAGCCCCAGCATTTT
-	-	TRBV5-1	TRBJ1-1	CASGGRANGEAFF	TGCGCCAGCGGGGGAAGGGCCAACGGTGAAGCTTTCTTT
-	-	TRBV19	TRBJ1-2	CASSIRQGSDYGYTF	TGTGCCAGTAGTATTCGGCAGGGGAGCGACTATGGCTACACCTTC
-	-	TRBV9	TRBJ2-1	CASSTTSGVRHSSYNEQFF	TGTGCCAGCAGCACCACCTCGGGGGTGCGTCACAGCTCCTACAATGAGCAGTTCTTC
-	-	TRBV7-8	TRBJ1-1	CASSLARAEAFF	TGTGCCAGCAGCTTAGCCAGGGCTGAAGCTTTCTTT
-	-	TRBV5-4	TRBJ1-2	CASSLRAGTQTNYGYTF	TGTGCCAGCAGCTTGCGGGCAGGCACCCAGACCAACTATGGCTACACCTTC
-	-	TRBV24-1	TRBJ1-2	CATSVEGHGYTF	TGTGCCACCAGTGTGGAGGGACACGGCTACACCTTC
-	-	TRBV5-4	TRBJ1-2	CASSFMGGYGYTF	TGTGCCAGCAGCTTCATGGGTGGCTATGGCTACACCTTC
-	TRBD1	TRBV7-2	TRBJ1-4	CASSLAEGQGEEKLFF	TGTGCCAGCAGCTTAGCAGAAGGCCAGGGGGAGGAAAAACTGTTTTTT
-	-	TRBV12-3/TRBV12-4	TRBJ1-1	CASSLFPDTEAFF	TGTGCCAGCAGTTTATTTCCCGACACTGAAGCTTTCTTT
-	-	TRBV6-5	TRBJ1-2	CASSYGENYGYTF	TGTGCCAGCAGTTACGGGGAGAACTATGGCTACACCTTC
-	TRBD1	TRBV30	TRBJ1-1	CAWSVQGAFVNTEAFF	TGTGCCTGGAGTGTCCAGGGGGCATTCGTGAACACTGAAGCTTTCTTT
-	TRBD2	TRBV27	TRBJ2-7	CASSLRAGVYDKQYF	TGTGCCAGCAGTTTACGGGCGGGAGTATACGATAAGCAGTACTTC
-	TRBD2	TRBV6-5	TRBJ2-3	CASNRGGFTDTQYF	TGTGCCAGCAACCGGGGGGGCTTCACAGATACGCAGTATTTT
-	TRBD1	TRBV15	TRBJ1-1	CATSRGQGHATEAFF	TGTGCCACCAGCAGGGGACAGGGCCATGCCACTGAAGCTTTCTTT
-	-	TRBV5-1	TRBJ2-7	CASSSSQGGSSLEQYF	TGCGCCAGCAGCTCCTCACAGGGTGGGTCTAGTCTCGAGCAGTACTTC
-	-	TRBV5-1	TRBJ1-1	CASSLDAGPNTEAFF	TGCGCCAGCAGCTTGGATGCGGGACCCAACACTGAAGCTTTCTTT
few	TRBD1	TRBV10-2	TRBJ1-2	CASTPDRGYGYTF	TGCGCCAGCACACCCGACAGGGGTTATGGCTACACCTTC
few	-	TRBV5-1	TRBJ1-2	CASSDPGKGYTF	TGCGCCAGCAGCGATCCAGGGAAAGGCTACACCTTC